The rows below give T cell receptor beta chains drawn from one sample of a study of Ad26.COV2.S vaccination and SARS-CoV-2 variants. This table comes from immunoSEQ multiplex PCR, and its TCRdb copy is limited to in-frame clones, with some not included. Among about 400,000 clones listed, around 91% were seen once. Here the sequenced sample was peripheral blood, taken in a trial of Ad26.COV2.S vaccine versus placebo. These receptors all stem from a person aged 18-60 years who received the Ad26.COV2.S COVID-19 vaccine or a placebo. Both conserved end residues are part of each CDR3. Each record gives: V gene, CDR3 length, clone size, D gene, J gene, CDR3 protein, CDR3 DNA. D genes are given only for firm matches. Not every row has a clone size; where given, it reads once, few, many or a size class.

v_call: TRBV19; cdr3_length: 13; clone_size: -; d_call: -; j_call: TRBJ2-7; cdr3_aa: CASSPLPYYEQYF; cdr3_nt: TGTGCCAGTAGTCCGCTACCATACTACGAGCAGTACTTC
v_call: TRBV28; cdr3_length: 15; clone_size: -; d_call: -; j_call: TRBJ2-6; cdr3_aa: CASSPQGSGANVLTF; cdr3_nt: TGTGCCAGCAGTCCCCAAGGCTCTGGGGCCAACGTCCTGACTTTC
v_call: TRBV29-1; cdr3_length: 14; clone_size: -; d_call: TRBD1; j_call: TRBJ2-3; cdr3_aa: CSVQPYRGTDTQYF; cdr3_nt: TGCAGCGTTCAGCCCTACAGGGGAACAGATACGCAGTATTTT
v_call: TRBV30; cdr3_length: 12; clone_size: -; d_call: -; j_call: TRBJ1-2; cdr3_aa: CALRGGPHGYTF; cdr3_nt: TGTGCCCTGAGGGGGGGGCCCCATGGCTACACCTTC
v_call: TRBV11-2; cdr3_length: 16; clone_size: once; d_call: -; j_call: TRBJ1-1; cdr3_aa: CASSQTGSGTHTEAFF; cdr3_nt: TGTGCCAGCAGCCAGACAGGATCTGGGACGCACACTGAAGCTTTCTTT
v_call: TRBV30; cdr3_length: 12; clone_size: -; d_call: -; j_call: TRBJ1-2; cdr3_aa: CALRAGSYGYTF; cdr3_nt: TGTGCCCTTAGGGCAGGGAGCTATGGCTACACCTTC
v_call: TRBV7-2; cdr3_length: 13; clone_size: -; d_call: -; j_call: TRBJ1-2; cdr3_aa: CASSFGANYGYTF; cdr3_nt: TGTGCCAGCAGCTTCGGGGCAAACTATGGCTACACCTTC
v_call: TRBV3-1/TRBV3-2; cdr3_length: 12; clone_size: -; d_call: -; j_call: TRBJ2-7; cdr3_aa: CASSQGAYEQYF; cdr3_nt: TGTGCCAGCAGCCAAGGAGCTTACGAGCAGTACTTC
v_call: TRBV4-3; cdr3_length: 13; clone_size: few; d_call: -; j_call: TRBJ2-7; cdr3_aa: CASSRGPSGAQYF; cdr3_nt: TGCGCCAGCAGCCGGGGACCCTCGGGGGCGCAGTACTTC
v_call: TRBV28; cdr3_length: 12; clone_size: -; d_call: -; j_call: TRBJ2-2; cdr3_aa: CASSPGPGELFF; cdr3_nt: TGTGCCAGCAGCCCTGGGCCCGGGGAGCTGTTTTTT
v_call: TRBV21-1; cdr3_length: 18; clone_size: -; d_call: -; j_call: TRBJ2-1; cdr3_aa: CASSKKETGGFPDNEQFF; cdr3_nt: TGTGCCAGCAGCAAGAAGGAGACAGGGGGATTCCCCGACAATGAGCAGTTCTTC
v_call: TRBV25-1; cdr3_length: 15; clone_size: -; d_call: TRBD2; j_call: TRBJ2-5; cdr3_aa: CASARPSGRQETQYF; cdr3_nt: TGTGCCAGCGCTCGGCCTAGCGGGAGACAAGAGACCCAGTACTTC
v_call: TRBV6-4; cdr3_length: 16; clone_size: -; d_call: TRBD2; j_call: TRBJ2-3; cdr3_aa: CASSDKLAGGPDTQYF; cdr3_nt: TGTGCCAGCAGTGACAAGCTAGCGGGAGGGCCGGATACGCAGTATTTT
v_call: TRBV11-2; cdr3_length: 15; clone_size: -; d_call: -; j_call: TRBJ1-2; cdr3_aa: CASSPSPGQPYGYTF; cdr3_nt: TGTGCCAGCAGCCCCTCCCCCGGACAGCCATATGGCTACACCTTC
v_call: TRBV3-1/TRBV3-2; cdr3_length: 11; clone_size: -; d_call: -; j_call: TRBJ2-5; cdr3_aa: CASSQTETQYF; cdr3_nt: TGTGCCAGCAGCCAAACAGAGACCCAGTACTTC
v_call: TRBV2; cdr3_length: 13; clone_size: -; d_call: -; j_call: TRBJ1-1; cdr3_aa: CASSTGQNTEAFF; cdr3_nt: TGTGCCAGCAGTACTGGACAGAACACTGAAGCTTTCTTT
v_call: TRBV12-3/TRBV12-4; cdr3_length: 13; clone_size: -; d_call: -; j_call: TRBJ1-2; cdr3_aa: CASSLPENYGYTF; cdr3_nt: TGTGCCAGCAGTTTGCCAGAAAACTATGGCTACACCTTC
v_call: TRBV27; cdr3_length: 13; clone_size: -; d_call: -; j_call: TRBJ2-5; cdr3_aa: CASSLGTQETQYF; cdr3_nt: TGTGCCAGCAGTTTAGGGACCCAAGAGACCCAGTACTTC
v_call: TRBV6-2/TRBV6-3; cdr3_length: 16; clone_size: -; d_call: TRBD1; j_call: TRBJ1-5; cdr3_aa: CASSSLDRVGNQPQHF; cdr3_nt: TGTGCCAGCAGTTCCCTGGACAGGGTAGGGAATCAGCCCCAGCATTTT
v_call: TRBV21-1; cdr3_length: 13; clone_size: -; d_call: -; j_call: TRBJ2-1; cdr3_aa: CAPGRKGYNEQFF; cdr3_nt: TGTGCCCCGGGGAGGAAGGGGTACAATGAGCAGTTCTTC
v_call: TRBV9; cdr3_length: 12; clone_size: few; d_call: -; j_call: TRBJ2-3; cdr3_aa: CASSVGGDTQYF; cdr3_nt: TGTGCCAGCAGCGTAGGGGGGGATACGCAGTATTTT
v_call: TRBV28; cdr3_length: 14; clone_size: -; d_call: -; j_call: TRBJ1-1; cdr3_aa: CASSLGAVNTEAFF; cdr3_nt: TGTGCCAGCAGTTTGGGGGCCGTGAACACTGAAGCTTTCTTT
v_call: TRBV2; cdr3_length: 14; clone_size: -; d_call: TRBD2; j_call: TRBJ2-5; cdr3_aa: CASSRTSGGETQYF; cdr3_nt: TGTGCCAGCAGCCGGACTAGCGGAGGGGAGACCCAGTACTTC
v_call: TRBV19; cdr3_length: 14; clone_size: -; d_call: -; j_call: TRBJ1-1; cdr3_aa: CASSIGLPGTEAFF; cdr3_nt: TGTGCCAGTAGTATAGGACTTCCGGGCACTGAAGCTTTCTTT
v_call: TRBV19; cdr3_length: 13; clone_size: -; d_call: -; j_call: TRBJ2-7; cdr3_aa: CASSLGHGYEQYF; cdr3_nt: TGTGCCAGTAGTCTTGGACACGGCTACGAGCAGTACTTC